The 8 T cell receptor beta chains below all came from one sample that was sequenced in a study of T-cell memory formation after mild COVID-19 (dated by TCRdb to the early 2020s). Library construction relied on 5' RACE. The sequencer was an Illumina NovaSeq 6000. TCRdb cleaned the public reads at Q25 with fastp, built clones with MiXCR and kept in-frame beta chains. Under each unique CDR3 protein, matching rows form one entry showing the most common genes and DNA. The sample table lists more than 15,000 distinct CDR3 sequences, 20% to 30% of them with a count of one. 60% to 70% of the sample comes from the top ten. Material for sequencing was PBMCs or a T cell subset sorted from them (not recorded which). These receptor sequences come from a man between 18 and 29 years old who had mild COVID-19 (a few samples of this study predate the infection). The sample titles of this study are shuffled in the database, so cell type and time point are left out; the donor was told from shared clones.

This clonotype was detected ten times or more. The genes are TRBV12-3 or TRBV12-4 and TRBJ2-3, with 7 bases matching TRBD2. The CDR3 totals 14 residues. V lost 4 bases to trimming and J lost 5 bases; unmatched junction nucleotides: 6. The chain's CDR3 is CASSCDGEGDTQYF. The CDR3 DNA reads TGTGCCAGCAGTTGTGACGGGGAGGGAGATACGCAGTATTTT.

CDR3 sequence reads: CASSQDPGGRSSYEQYF. As DNA, the CDR3 is TGTGCCAGCAGCCAAGATCCAGGGGGACGTAGCTCCTACGAGCAGTACTTC. J is TRBJ2-7 and V is TRBV4-2, with TRBD1 matching over 7 bases. CDR1 is LGHNA and CDR2 is YNFKEQ in the germline V gene. J was trimmed by 0 bases and V by 0 bases; bases with no gene match: 8. The CDR3 runs 17 residues.

The chain carries TRBV20-1 and TRBJ2-5; 12 nucleotides match TRBD2. The length of the CDR3 is 15 residues. The V gene end was trimmed by 3 bases and the J gene end by 1 base; junction bases not matched to a gene: 3. The germline V gene has CDR1 DFQATT and CDR2 SNEGSKA (reference sequence). In DNA form, the CDR3 reads TGCAGTGCTAGTCCTAGCGGGGGGGCCCAAGAGACCCAGTACTTC. The encoded protein is CSASPSGGAQETQYF.

This clonotype has at least ten counts. The chain links TRBV7-2 to TRBJ1-1; D remains ambiguous. Germline V gives CDR1 SGHTA, CDR2 FQGNSA. This CDR3 is 13 amino acids long. Trimming took off 5 bases at V and 11 bases at J, with 18 bases between the two ends. The CDR3 spells CASSNRARYMAFF. Here the CDR3 DNA reads TGTGCCAGCAGCAACCGGGCCCGTTATATGGCTTTCTTT.

V usage is TRBV5-1 and J usage is TRBJ2-5; 7 bases match TRBD1. Germline lookup yields CDR1 SGHRS and CDR2 YFSETQ. This CDR3 comprises 15 residues. J gave up 4 bases and V 4 bases, and 10 bases lay outside the gene matches. In DNA, the CDR3 is TGCGCCAGCAGCGTGAAAAGACAGGGACGAGAGACCCAGTACTTC. Amino acid sequence: CASSVKRQGRETQYF.

This clonotype was recorded many times. CDR3 sequence: CASSESSLETLSNEQYV. The CDR3 DNA is TGTGCCAGCAGCGAAAGTTCTCTGGAGACCCTGAGTAACGAGCAGTACGTC. The chain combines TRBV9 with TRBJ2-7, with no clear D. Germline loops: CDR1 SGDLS, CDR2 YYNGEE. The CDR3 has 17 residues. V lost 3 bases and J 5 bases, leaving 24 bases between the germline ends.

The chain combines TRBV12-3 or TRBV12-4 with TRBJ2-7, with D possibly TRBD2 on 5 matching bases. V gave up 6 bases and J gave up 2 bases, with 17 bases separating them. The CDR3 covers 15 residues. The CDR3 bases are TGTGCCAGCAGCCCCTTTCGGGATCCTCCCTACGAGCAGTACTTC. Amino acid sequence: CASSPFRDPPYEQYF.

V usage is TRBV7-8 and J usage is TRBJ2-1, with D perhaps matching TRBD2 (5 bases). V dropped 7 bases and J dropped 9 bases, with 19 bases sitting between them. CDR1 SGHVS and CDR2 FQNEAQ come from the germline V gene. The CDR3 is 14 residues long. CDR3 DNA sequence: TGTGCCAGCACCCCGAAGCGGACTCTGAGTGAGCAGTTCTTC. Translation gives CASTPKRTLSEQFF.